These T cell receptor beta chains were read from a single sample in a study of T cells in Graves' hyperthyroidism and ophthalmopathy. TCRdb independently ran MiXCR on the multiplex PCR reads; one entry per CDR3 protein. The sample has over 300,000 distinct CDR3 sequences; roughly 15% are singletons. Material for sequencing was blood. These receptors came from a woman aged 35 to 49 with Graves' ophthalmopathy. Each CDR3 is given with its conserved first and last residue. Fields, in order: V gene, D gene, clone size, J gene, CDR3 DNA, CDR3 protein. D genes are given only for firm matches. Some rows have no size entry. The others give once, few or many, or a class for an expanded clone.

>TRBV20-1|-|many|TRBJ1-5
TGCAGTGCTAGAAGGTTAGGGGGCAATCAGCCCCAGCATTTT
CSARRLGGNQPQHF
>TRBV11-2|TRBD2|many|TRBJ2-7
TGTGCCAGCAGCTTAGCGTCTAGCGGGAGGGCTGGCCACGAGCAGTACTTC
CASSLASSGRAGHEQYF
>TRBV7-2|-|-|TRBJ2-3
TGTGCCAGCAGCTTAGCGGGAGGAATAGGAGATACGCAGTATTTT
CASSLAGGIGDTQYF
>TRBV6-2/TRBV6-3|TRBD1|many|TRBJ2-7
TGTGCCAGCAGCTCCCGCCACAGGGGGTTTGACGAGCAGTACTTC
CASSSRHRGFDEQYF
>TRBV3-1|TRBD1|-|TRBJ1-3
TGTGCCAGCAGCCTTAAGCCGGGACAGTATTCTGGAAACACCATATATTTT
CASSLKPGQYSGNTIYF
>TRBV27|-|-|TRBJ2-2
TGTGCCAGCAGTTTAGTGGATAACACCGGGGAGCTGTTTTTT
CASSLVDNTGELFF
>TRBV5-6|TRBD2|few|TRBJ2-7
TGTGCCAGCAGCTTCCGGACTAGCGGGAGAGTATACGAGCAGTACTTC
CASSFRTSGRVYEQYF
>TRBV20-1|-|-|TRBJ1-5
TGCAGTGCTAGAATGGGGACGAGACAGCCCCAGCATTTT
CSARMGTRQPQHF
>TRBV28|-|-|TRBJ2-5
TGTGCCAGCAGTCCCCGACTAGGATTAGGCCAAGAGACCCAGTACTTC
CASSPRLGLGQETQYF
>TRBV6-1|-|many|TRBJ1-1
TGTGCCAGCAGCCTCGGGTCTCTCCAGTGGAACACTGAAGCTTTCTTT
CASSLGSLQWNTEAFF
>TRBV24-1|TRBD2|many|TRBJ2-1
TGTGCCACCAGTGATACCGGACTAGCGGGAGTACCAAATGAGCAGTTCTTC
CATSDTGLAGVPNEQFF
>TRBV28|TRBD1|few|TRBJ2-7
TGTGCCAGCAGGCCCCCGGGACAGGGCTACGAGCAGTACTTC
CASRPPGQGYEQYF
>TRBV5-1|-|few|TRBJ1-4
TGCGCCAGCAGCTTGGCCCGGGGAGCTAATGAAAAACTGTTTTTT
CASSLARGANEKLFF
>TRBV2|-|many|TRBJ1-1
TGTGCCAGCTTAGGGGGACCGAGTAGGAAAGCTTTCTTT
CASLGGPSRKAFF
>TRBV19|-|-|TRBJ1-1
TGTGCCAGTAGTATAGATGGGTCTGACACTGAAGCTTTCTTT
CASSIDGSDTEAFF
>TRBV4-1|-|-|TRBJ2-1
TGCGCCAGCAGCCAACTTATCGACTCGCGGAACAATGAGCAGTTCTTC
CASSQLIDSRNNEQFF
>TRBV12-3/TRBV12-4|TRBD1|many|TRBJ2-7
TGTGCCAGCAGTAGGGACAGCCCCTACGAGCAGTACTTC
CASSRDSPYEQYF
>TRBV11-3|-|many|TRBJ2-7
TGTGCCAGCAGCCAAGACTTGGATACTACTGGCGAGCAGTACTTC
CASSQDLDTTGEQYF
>TRBV12-3/TRBV12-4|TRBD1|-|TRBJ2-2
TGTGCCAGCAGACCCGGGACAGGGTACGGGGAGCTGTTTTTT
CASRPGTGYGELFF
>TRBV20-1|-|-|TRBJ2-5
TGCAGTGCTAGACAGGGGGGATTCCAAGAGACCCAGTACTTC
CSARQGGFQETQYF
>TRBV4-1|TRBD2|few|TRBJ2-2
TGCGCCAGCGCGAGGCTAGCGGGGAACACCGGGGAGCTGTTTTTT
CASARLAGNTGELFF
>TRBV2|TRBD1|many|TRBJ1-4
TGTGCCAGCATGGGCGGGACAGCTAATGAAAAACTGTTTTTT
CASMGGTANEKLFF
>TRBV6-1|TRBD1|many|TRBJ2-7
TGTGCCAGCAGCTTCGCCCTCCGGGACAGGGCCCCCGAGCAGTACTTC
CASSFALRDRAPEQYF
>TRBV14|TRBD2|few|TRBJ2-5
TGTGCCAGCAGCCAAGTATTCGGCACCCTAGCGGGAAGTCAAGAGACCCAGTACTTC
CASSQVFGTLAGSQETQYF
>TRBV29-1|-|many|TRBJ2-7
TGCAGCGTTGTAGCCAACACCTACGAGCAGTACTTC
CSVVANTYEQYF
>TRBV28|-|-|TRBJ2-5
TGTGCCAGCACCCGATTAGTGCCGGAGACCCAGTACTTC
CASTRLVPETQYF
>TRBV20-1|-|many|TRBJ2-7
TGCAGCGCCTCGAGCCATGGCTACGAGCAGTACTTC
CSASSHGYEQYF
>TRBV4-2|-|-|TRBJ2-5
TGTGCCAGCAGCCAAAAAGGAGGGACGCCAGAGACCCAGTACTTC
CASSQKGGTPETQYF
>TRBV7-9|-|few|TRBJ1-4
TGTGCCAGCAGCTTAGCATTGGGGGGAGGCGCCTCTAATGAAAAACTGTTTTTT
CASSLALGGGASNEKLFF
>TRBV10-2|TRBD2|many|TRBJ2-3
TGCGCCAGCAGTGACCCGGGAGGAGGGAAAGATACGCAGTATTTT
CASSDPGGGKDTQYF
>TRBV12-3/TRBV12-4|TRBD1|many|TRBJ2-5
TGTGCCAGCAGTAAACTAACACAGGGGTCCCAAGAGACCCAGTACTTC
CASSKLTQGSQETQYF
>TRBV29-1|-|many|TRBJ1-3
TGCAGCGTTGTACAAGGCTCTGGAAACACCATATATTTT
CSVVQGSGNTIYF
>TRBV12-5|-|many|TRBJ2-2
TGTGCTAGTGGTTTGGACTTGGGCGGGAAAGTCACCGGGGAGCTGTTTTTT
CASGLDLGGKVTGELFF
>TRBV6-1|-|few|TRBJ2-7
TGTGCCAGCAGTACCTGGAGGGGTCGAAGCTCCTACGAGCAGTACTTC
CASSTWRGRSSYEQYF
>TRBV5-5|-|few|TRBJ1-2
TGTGCCAGCAGCGCGGACTGGAGGGAAATTGGGAGGAACTATGGCTACACCTTC
CASSADWREIGRNYGYTF
>TRBV7-9|TRBD1|-|TRBJ1-1
TGTGCCAGCAGCTATGGGACAGCAATGAACGCTGAAGCTTTCTTT
CASSYGTAMNAEAFF
>TRBV27|-|-|TRBJ1-5
TGTGCCAGCAGTCGGCAGGGGCGGAATCAGCCCCAGCATTTT
CASSRQGRNQPQHF
>TRBV28|-|many|TRBJ1-6
TGTGCCAGCAGTTCCCTTTATTCACCCCTCCACTTT
CASSSLYSPLHF
>TRBV5-6|-|-|TRBJ2-3
TGTGCCAGCAGCTTGGCCACTCTGGGGCAGTATTTT
CASSLATLGQYF
>TRBV7-8|-|few|TRBJ1-2
TGTGCCAGCAGCTTCGAGGCAAATGGCTACACCTTC
CASSFEANGYTF
>TRBV12-3/TRBV12-4|TRBD2|few|TRBJ2-7
TGTGCCAGCAGTTTAGCGCGGGGGGCTGTCTACGAGCAGTACTTC
CASSLARGAVYEQYF
>TRBV7-8|-|few|TRBJ1-6
TGTGCCAGCAGCCCCGTAGTAGGGGCGAATAATTCACCCCTCCACTTT
CASSPVVGANNSPLHF
>TRBV7-8|-|many|TRBJ2-5
TGTGCCAGCAGCTTAGGCGGGTTTTGGTCCCAGTACTTC
CASSLGGFWSQYF
>TRBV5-1|TRBD1|-|TRBJ1-2
TGCGCCAGCAGCTCGACTACTACAAGGACAGGGGTCCGTTGCTACACCTTC
CASSSTTTRTGVRCYTF
>TRBV2|TRBD1|-|TRBJ1-2
TGTGCCAGCTCACCACCGGATAAAAGGGGGCTCTATGGCTACACCTTC
CASSPPDKRGLYGYTF
>TRBV6-1|-|many|TRBJ2-7
TGTGCCAGCAGTAACAGGGAGCGCGGCGAGCAGTACTTC
CASSNRERGEQYF
>TRBV7-2|TRBD2|few|TRBJ2-2
TGTGCCAGCAGCTCTAGCGGGGGGGCCACCGGGGAGCTGTTTTTT
CASSSSGGATGELFF
>TRBV9|-|many|TRBJ1-4
TGTGCCAGCAGCGTAGGACCGAGCGAAAAACTGTTTTTT
CASSVGPSEKLFF
>TRBV3-1|-|few|TRBJ2-5
TGTGCCAGCAGCCAGGTCTCTGGGAGAGAGACCCAGTACTTC
CASSQVSGRETQYF
>TRBV28|-|many|TRBJ2-2
TGTGCCAGCATCGCTAGCGAGAGGGCCGGGCTGTTTTTT
CASIASERAGLFF
>TRBV18|TRBD2|few|TRBJ2-7
TGTGCCAGCTCACCACCTCCCAGACTAGCGGGAGTCTACGAGCAGTACTTC
CASSPPPRLAGVYEQYF
>TRBV20-1|TRBD1|many|TRBJ1-5
TGCAGTGCTAGAGCAACGACAGGGGGCGATCAGCCCCAGCATTTT
CSARATTGGDQPQHF
>TRBV28|-|many|TRBJ1-6
TGTGCCAGCAGCTCCGAGGCCGTGGGGTATTCACCCCTCCACTTT
CASSSEAVGYSPLHF
>TRBV10-2|TRBD2|-|TRBJ2-7
TGCGCCAGCAGTGACCTAGCGGGATCCTACGAGCAGTACTTC
CASSDLAGSYEQYF
>TRBV2|-|many|TRBJ2-1
TGTGCCAGCAGTACGGTCCCCTACAATGAGCAGTTCTTC
CASSTVPYNEQFF